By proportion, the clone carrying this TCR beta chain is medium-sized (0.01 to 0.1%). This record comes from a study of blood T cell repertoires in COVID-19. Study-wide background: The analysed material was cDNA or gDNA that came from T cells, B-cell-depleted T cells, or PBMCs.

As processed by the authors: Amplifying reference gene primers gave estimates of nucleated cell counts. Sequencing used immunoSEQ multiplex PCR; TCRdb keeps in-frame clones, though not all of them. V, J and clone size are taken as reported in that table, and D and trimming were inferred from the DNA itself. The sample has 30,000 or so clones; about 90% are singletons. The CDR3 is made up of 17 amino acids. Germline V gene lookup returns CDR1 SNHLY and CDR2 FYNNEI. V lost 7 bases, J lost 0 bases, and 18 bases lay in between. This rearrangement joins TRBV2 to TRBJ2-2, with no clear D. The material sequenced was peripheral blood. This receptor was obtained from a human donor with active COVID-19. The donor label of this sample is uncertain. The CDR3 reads CASKWVSDQPNTGELFF. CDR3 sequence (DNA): TGTGCCAGCAAATGGGTCAGCGACCAACCGAACACCGGGGAGCTGTTTTTT.